The 19 T cell receptor beta chains given below trace back to one sample, sequenced in a study of blood T cell repertoires in COVID-19. Method: immunoSEQ multiplex PCR; TCRdb's copy keeps in-frame clones and lacks some. The sample includes about 76,000 clones, approximately 81% of them seen just once. Sequencing input: peripheral blood. The receptor set was obtained from a man between 60 and 75 years old with COVID-19, enrolled during active disease.

The rearrangement joins TRBV2 to TRBJ2-1, with 10 positions matching TRBD2. The V and J ends lost 5 bases and 5 bases, in that order; junction bases with no gene match: 6. The CDR3 is made up of 15 amino acids. In germline, CDR1 is SNHLY, CDR2 FYNNEI. CDR3 protein: CASSLEREGDNEQFF. In DNA form, the CDR3 reads TGTGCCAGCAGTCTCGAGCGGGAGGGCGACAATGAGCAGTTCTTC.

This clone was seen more than once but under ten times. The chain recombines TRBV4-1 with TRBJ1-1, with 9 bases aligning to TRBD1. The CDR3 contains 17 residues. The germline CDR1 and CDR2 sequences are MGHRA and YSYEKL. The V and J ends lost 1 base and 4 bases, in that order; junction bases with no gene match: 10. Here the CDR3 DNA reads TGCGCCAGCAGCCAAGGAGTAGGGACAGGGTATGGCACTGAAGCTTTCTTT. Encoded protein: CASSQGVGTGYGTEAFF.

This chain joins TRBV28 and TRBJ2-3; D is unresolved. Trimming took off 7 bases at V and 0 bases at J, with 8 bases between the two ends. Looked up from germline, CDR1 is MDHEN and CDR2 is SYDVKM. CDR3 length: 13 amino acids. CDR3 nucleotide sequence: TGTGCCAGCAACACCCACAGCACAGATACGCAGTATTTT. It encodes CASNTHSTDTQYF.

V gene TRBV19 combines with J gene TRBJ1-5, with a tentative D call TRBD1 (6 bases). This CDR3 has 13 amino acids. V was cut by 4 bases and J by 3 bases, with 7 bases left in between. Per germline, CDR1 LNHDA and CDR2 SQIVND (reference sequence). The CDR3 sequence is CASSNRDNQPQHF. Here the CDR3 DNA reads TGTGCCAGTAGTAACAGGGACAATCAGCCCCAGCATTTT.

This clone came up a few times. The chain links TRBV5-4 to TRBJ2-7; D is possibly TRBD2 (5 bases). The V gene lost 0 bases and the J gene lost 6 bases, with 10 bases spanning the gap. Germline CDR1 reads SGHNT; CDR2 reads YYREEE (reference sequence). The CDR3 contains 13 residues. The CDR3 DNA reads as TGTGCCAGCAGCTTGGGAGAGGGCCCCGAGCAGTACTTC. Protein sequence: CASSLGEGPEQYF.

The chain combines TRBV6-7 with TRBJ2-7; tentatively, D is TRBD1 (6 bases). TRBV6-7 is noted as an ORF with a role that remains uncertain. V lost 0 bases and J 4 bases, leaving 13 bases between the germline ends. This CDR3 comprises 15 residues. Here the CDR3 DNA reads TGTGCCAGCAGTTACTCTCGTCAGGGGCGGTACGAGCAGTACTTC. Protein: CASSYSRQGRYEQYF.

The V call is TRBV28, the J call TRBJ2-3; 8 nucleotides match TRBD2. This CDR3 region has 15 residues. CDR1 and CDR2 (germline): MDHEN, SYDVKM. The J segment lost 0 bases and the V segment lost 6 bases, leaving 5 bases of the junction unmatched. CDR3 loop: CASSAASGSTDTQYF. CDR3 nucleotide sequence: TGTGCCAGCAGCGCGGCTAGCGGGAGCACAGATACGCAGTATTTT.

V usage is TRBV4-1 and J usage is TRBJ2-3; D is possibly TRBD2 (5 bases). Trimming pared 0 bases from V and 5 bases from J, leaving 9 bases between. CDR1 and CDR2 (germline): MGHRA, YSYEKL. The CDR3 totals 14 residues. CDR3: CASSQDPGIDTQYF. The CDR3 DNA sequence: TGCGCCAGCAGCCAAGATCCCGGGATAGATACGCAGTATTTT.

The rearrangement joins TRBV29-1 to TRBJ1-1; TRBD1 agrees at 7 bases. The ends lost 6 bases at V and 6 bases at J; junction bases unmatched: 7. This CDR3 has 12 amino acids. Germline V gives CDR1 SQVTM, CDR2 ANQGSEA. CDR3 sequence (DNA): TGCAGCGTCGATAGACAGGGCTCTGAAGCTTTCTTT. Its protein product is CSVDRQGSEAFF.

The rearrangement links TRBV15 to TRBJ2-3; D may be TRBD2 (6 bases). Germline lookup yields CDR1 LNHNV and CDR2 YYDKDF (reference sequence). This CDR3 has 14 residues. V lost 5 bases and J 1 base, leaving 10 bases between the germline ends. The CDR3 protein is CATSGGPRTDTQYF. The DNA for the CDR3 is TGTGCCACCAGCGGAGGGCCTCGCACAGATACGCAGTATTTT.

J is TRBJ2-3 and V is TRBV11-3, with 12 bases lining up with TRBD2. This CDR3 is 16 amino acids long. V shed 0 bases and J 4 bases; nucleotides not matched to a gene: 2. Germline V CDR1 and CDR2: SGHNT, YENEEA. Here the CDR3 DNA reads TGTGCCAGCAGCTTAGAGTCTAGCGGGAGGGCAGATACGCAGTATTTT. Its protein is CASSLESSGRADTQYF.

The CDR3 protein is CASSPQGGMGQPQHF. The DNA of the CDR3 is TGTGCCAGCAGCCCTCAGGGGGGAATGGGTCAGCCCCAGCATTTT. The chain carries TRBV16 and TRBJ1-5; 7 bases are shared with TRBD1. CDR1 and CDR2 (germline): KGHSY, FQNENV. With 4 bases clipped from V and 6 bases from J, the junction kept 9 bases outside the gene matches. This CDR3 region has 15 residues.

The chain is built from TRBV29-1 and TRBJ2-3; D remains ambiguous. Per germline, CDR1 SQVTM and CDR2 ANQGSEA. This CDR3 comprises 14 residues. V was pared by 3 bases and J by 0 bases, with 10 bases between. The CDR3 sequence: CSVDWPSSTDTQYF. CDR3 bases: TGCAGCGTTGATTGGCCTTCTAGCACAGATACGCAGTATTTT.

The CDR3 here is CATREGNGQPQHF. The CDR3 DNA reads TGTGCCACCAGGGAGGGAAACGGGCAGCCCCAGCATTTT. The chain uses TRBV24-1 and TRBJ1-5; no firm D call. The CDR3 loop spans 13 amino acids. Trimming took off 7 bases at V and 7 bases at J, with 13 bases between the two ends. The germline V gene has CDR1 KGHDR and CDR2 SFDVKD.

This sequence joins TRBV27 and TRBJ2-1; maybe TRBD2 (6 bases). V gave up 5 bases and J gave up 9 bases, with 20 bases separating them. Germline V lookup: CDR1 MNHEY, CDR2 SMNVEV (reference sequence). This CDR3 region has 15 residues. In DNA, the CDR3 is TGTGCCAGCAGTCCGCGGGGCAGGGCGGAGGGTGAGCAGTTCTTC. Translation gives CASSPRGRAEGEQFF.

This clone was detected only once. The V gene is TRBV6-5, the J gene TRBJ1-5, with D perhaps TRBD1 (6 bases). The CDR3 loop spans 15 amino acids. CDR1 is MNHEY and CDR2 is SVGAGI in the germline V gene. V lost 6 bases to trimming and J lost 0 bases, with 12 bases between them. CDR3 nucleotides: TGTGCCAGCAGGGGGGCAGGGTCTAGCAATCAGCCCCAGCATTTT. Translating gives CASRGAGSSNQPQHF.

The chain carries TRBV3-1 (or the pseudogene TRBV3-2) and TRBJ1-4; no clear D. Trimming left V 6 bases short and J 5 bases short, with 4 bases between. CDR3 length: 11 residues. Germline CDR1 and CDR2: LGHDT and YNNKEL (reference sequence). The CDR3 protein is CASSLNEKLFF. The CDR3 DNA follows: TGTGCCAGCAGTCTCAATGAAAAACTGTTTTTT.

CDR3 residues: CASRYSGRNTDTQYF. For the CDR3, the DNA is TGTGCCAGCCGATATAGCGGGCGAAACACAGATACGCAGTATTTT. V usage is TRBV18 and J usage is TRBJ2-3, with 7 bases lining up with TRBD2. J lost 2 bases, V lost 8 bases, and 10 bases had no gene match. CDR1 and CDR2 from the germline V gene are KGHSH and LQKENI. The CDR3 is 15 amino acids. Looking up the rest from reference TRBV18 and TRBJ2-3 gives the full variable domain: NAGVMQNPRHLVRRRGQEARLRCSPMKGHSHVYWYRQLPEEGLKFMVYLQKENIIDESGMPKERFSAEFPKEGPSILRIQQVVRGDSAAYFCASRYSGRNTDTQYFGPGTRLTVL.

CDR3 sequence reads: CASSQHSYEQYF. Written as DNA, the CDR3 is TGTGCCAGCAGTCAACACTCCTACGAGCAGTACTTC. The gene calls are TRBV6-5 and TRBJ2-7; D is undetermined. Between the trimmed V and J ends, which lost 5 bases and 0 bases, there was a span of 5 bases. The CDR3 is 12 amino acids. Germline-derived CDR1 and CDR2 are MNHEY and SVGAGI.